Following are 29 T cell receptor beta chains from one sample sequenced in a study of blood T cells in healthy people across ages. Primed by a sample-barcoded 5' primer and a J-beta primer mix, a second PCR proceeded for about 6 to 12 cycles. TCRdb re-analysed the 5' RACE reads in MiXCR, keeping a single row per CDR3 protein. The top ten clones hold 11% of a sample with 1.5 million to 2 million distinct CDR3 sequences, about 31% of them seen once. The material sequenced was blood. The receptors shown here come from a woman aged 25 to 39 in good health.

V is TRBV5-1 and J is TRBJ2-3, with D hard to call. There are 15 residues in the CDR3. V lost 0 bases, J lost 1 base, and 9 bases lay in between. Germline V CDR1 and CDR2: SGHRS, YFSETQ. In DNA form, the CDR3 reads TGCGCCAGCAGCTTGGACAGCGATCGCACAGATACGCAGTATTTT. This gives the protein CASSLDSDRTDTQYF.

The chain joins TRBV20-1 to TRBJ2-7; unclear D gene. V lost 5 bases to trimming and J lost 2 bases, with 16 bases between them. The CDR3 spans 14 residues. CDR1 and CDR2 from the germline V gene are DFQATT and SNEGSKA (reference sequence). The CDR3 spells CSAQVLDGAYEQYF. The CDR3 coding sequence is TGCAGTGCTCAAGTCCTGGACGGAGCCTACGAGCAGTACTTC.

The CDR3: CASSSTSGGNYNEQFF. CDR3 coding DNA: TGCGCCAGCAGCTCGACTAGCGGGGGTAATTACAATGAGCAGTTCTTC. V gene TRBV5-1 combines with J gene TRBJ2-1; 12 bases are shared with TRBD2. CDR1 and CDR2 from the germline V gene are SGHRS and YFSETQ. V shed 3 bases and J 4 bases; nucleotides not matched to a gene: 5. This CDR3 is 16 amino acids long. The full variable domain, rest sourced from reference TRBV5-1 and TRBJ2-1, is KAGVTQTPRYLIKTRGQQVTLSCSPISGHRSVSWYQQTPGQGLQFLFEYFSETQRNKGNFPGRFSGRQFSNSRSEMNVSTLELGDSALYLCASSSTSGGNYNEQFFGPGTRLTVL.

The gene calls are TRBV13 and TRBJ2-5; 8 positions agree with TRBD1. Gene TRBJ2-7 matches the end of the DNA better, so the J call may be wrong. Germline V gene lookup returns CDR1 PRHDT and CDR2 FYEKMQ (reference sequence). This CDR3 is built from 16 residues. The CDR3 nucleotides read TGTGCCAGCAGCTACCGAACAGGGGGGTTGACCTACGAGCAGTACTTC. It codes for CASSYRTGGLTYEQYF.

This clonotype was counted only a few times. The chain uses TRBV5-1 and TRBJ1-2; 7 bases are shared with TRBD1. Trimming cost V 0 bases and J 5 bases; bases outside gene matches: 13. The CDR3 runs to 17 residues. Germline assignment: CDR1 SGHRS and CDR2 YFSETQ. For the CDR3, the DNA is TGCGCCAGCAGCTTGGGGACAGGTGCTATGACTGTATATGGCTACACCTTC. It codes for CASSLGTGAMTVYGYTF.

The chain couples TRBV20-1 to TRBJ2-1, with 7 bases that match TRBD2. The DNA matches TRBJ2-7 better at its end, which makes the J call doubtful. The CDR3 contains 18 residues. CDR1 and CDR2 (germline): DFQATT, SNEGSKA (reference sequence). The CDR3 DNA sequence: TGCAGTGCTAGAGATTTGGGAGCGGGGAGGAACTCCTACAATGAGCAGTACTTC. This sequence encodes CSARDLGAGRNSYNEQYF.

This clonotype was seen a handful of times. The chain couples TRBV20-1 to TRBJ2-7; D not certain. The CDR3 sequence is 13 residues long. Trimming removed 4 bases from V and 6 bases from J, with 16 bases in between. In germline, CDR1 is DFQATT, CDR2 SNEGSKA (reference sequence). The CDR3 reads CSAMRSGLGEQYF. For the CDR3, the DNA is TGCAGTGCTATGCGATCTGGCCTCGGCGAGCAGTACTTC.

This clonotype was counted a few times. The chain couples TRBV3-1 to TRBJ1-1; D is possibly TRBD1 (6 bases). Germline CDR1 LGHDT, CDR2 YNNKEL (reference sequence). Trimming left V 3 bases short and J 0 bases short, with 11 bases between. This CDR3 is built from 15 residues. CDR3 bases: TGTGCCAGCAGCCATGGGGGGACATTGAACACTGAAGCTTTCTTT. Protein sequence: CASSHGGTLNTEAFF.

This chain uses TRBV7-8 with TRBJ2-5, with no clear D. Germline V gene sequence: CDR1 SGHVS, CDR2 FQNEAQ. The CDR3 runs 13 residues. Trimming removed 5 bases from V and 6 bases from J, with 13 bases in between. The CDR3, as DNA: TGTGCCAGCAGCCCAGGTTCCGTTAAGACCCAGTACTTC. Its translation: CASSPGSVKTQYF.

The chain employs TRBV30 and TRBJ2-1; 10 bases line up with TRBD2. This CDR3 comprises 15 residues. CDR1 is GTSNPN, CDR2 SVGIG, per germline (reference sequence). The CDR3 loop is CALGRAGGAYNEQFF. In DNA, the CDR3 is TGTGCTCTAGGCCGAGCGGGAGGGGCCTACAATGAGCAGTTCTTC.

A single count supports this clonotype. The genes are TRBV18 and TRBJ2-3, with 7 bases identical to TRBD2. This CDR3 has 20 residues. The trim removed 4 bases at V and 4 bases at J, leaving 23 bases unmatched. Germline CDR1 KGHSH, CDR2 LQKENI. For the CDR3, the DNA is TGTGCCAGCTCACTCCGGAACAAGCCCCTAGCGGCTACGGTCTCAGATACGCAGTATTTT. It yields the protein CASSLRNKPLAATVSDTQYF.

The CDR3 bases are TGCGCCAGCAGCTTCGGGACAGCGGACTACGAGCAGTACTTC. It specifies CASSFGTADYEQYF. The rearrangement joins TRBV5-1 to TRBJ2-7; 7 bases match TRBD1. This CDR3 spans 14 amino acids. The V gene's germline CDR1 is SGHRS and CDR2 YFSETQ. V trimming: 2 bases; J trimming: 3 bases; junction bases outside the gene matches: 5.

The chain recombines TRBV10-3 with TRBJ2-7; no firm D call. CDR1 and CDR2 (germline): ENHRY, SYGVKD. This CDR3 region has 14 residues. V was trimmed by 0 bases and J by 5 bases, leaving 11 bases between them. As DNA, the CDR3 is TGTGCCATCAGTGAGTCGACCCAGCGCAACGAGCAGTACTTC. It codes for CAISESTQRNEQYF.

V gene TRBV6-5 combines with J gene TRBJ2-1, with D possibly being TRBD1 (5 bases). CDR1 and CDR2 (germline): MNHEY, SVGAGI. The CDR3 spans 16 residues. V dropped 5 bases and J dropped 0 bases, with 14 bases sitting between them. In DNA, the CDR3 is TGTGCCAGCAGTACATACAGGTTGAGCTCCTACAATGAGCAGTTCTTC. Encoded protein: CASSTYRLSSYNEQFF.

This clonotype showed up just a few times. V gene TRBV5-5 combines with J gene TRBJ2-1; D is perhaps TRBD2 (5 bases). Germline CDR1 reads SGHKS; CDR2 reads YYEKEE (reference sequence). Trimming removed 3 bases from V and 15 bases from J, with 16 bases in between. CDR3 length: 12 amino acids. The CDR3 here is CASSWEFGTTFF. The CDR3 nucleotides read TGTGCCAGCAGCTGGGAGTTCGGAACGACGTTCTTC.

The V and J genes are TRBV2 and TRBJ2-1, with D perhaps being TRBD1 or TRBD2 (6 bases each). This CDR3 is 15 amino acids long. Trimming shortened V by 5 bases and J by 4 bases, and 15 bases separated the two germline ends. Per the germline V gene, CDR1 is SNHLY and CDR2 is FYNNEI. CDR3: CASSRGAGLYNEQFF. The DNA for the CDR3 is TGTGCCAGCAGTAGGGGGGCGGGGTTATACAATGAGCAGTTCTTC. Based on the CDR3 plus reference TRBV2 and TRBJ2-1, the full variable domain is EPEVTQTPSHQVTQMGQEVILRCVPISNHLYFYWYRQILGQKVEFLVSFYNNEISEKSEIFDDQFSVERPDGSNFTLKIRSTKLEDSAMYFCASSRGAGLYNEQFFGPGTRLTVL.

This clonotype was recorded a few times. The CDR3 nucleotides read TGCAGTGCTAGAGATCTTGAGGATAGCAATCAGCCCCAGCATTTT. It encodes CSARDLEDSNQPQHF. The V and J genes are TRBV20-1 and TRBJ1-5; unclear D gene. In germline, CDR1 is DFQATT, CDR2 SNEGSKA (reference sequence). The CDR3 runs 15 residues. Trimming pared 0 bases from V and 0 bases from J, leaving 9 bases between.

Many counts were recorded for this clonotype. The chain uses TRBV20-1 and TRBJ2-7, with TRBD2 matching over 12 bases. Germline CDR1 reads DFQATT; CDR2 reads SNEGSKA (reference sequence). This CDR3 spans 13 amino acids. V lost 8 bases and J lost 1; bases outside the gene matches: 3. The CDR3 reads CSTTSGGSYEQYF. CDR3 nucleotides: TGCAGTACAACTAGCGGGGGGTCCTACGAGCAGTACTTC.

This clonotype has a handful of counts. This chain uses TRBV6-1 with TRBJ1-2; D ambiguous. Trimming took 1 base from V and 2 from J, leaving 11 bases between them. Germline V gene lookup returns CDR1 MNHNS and CDR2 SASEGT. There are 15 residues in the CDR3. The chain's CDR3 is CASSEEVWVNYGYTF. CDR3 bases: TGTGCCAGCAGTGAAGAAGTTTGGGTGAACTATGGCTACACCTTC.

The chain couples TRBV13 to TRBJ2-3; D unclear. The V gene lost 2 bases and the J gene lost 1 base, with 13 bases spanning the gap. This CDR3 is 16 amino acids long. Germline V CDR1 and CDR2: PRHDT, FYEKMQ (reference sequence). CDR3 DNA sequence: TGTGCCAGCAGCTTACGTTCACGTGCCGGCACAGATACGCAGTATTTT. It is translated as CASSLRSRAGTDTQYF.

The genes are TRBV3-1 and TRBJ2-1, with TRBD2 identical over 11 bases. This CDR3 contains 18 residues. The ends lost 3 bases at V and 2 bases at J; junction bases unmatched: 9. The germline V gene has CDR1 LGHDT and CDR2 YNNKEL (reference sequence). The CDR3 DNA reads TGTGCCAGCAGCCATAAGATTAGCGGGAGGGGCCCCTACAATGAGCAGTTCTTC. It translates to CASSHKISGRGPYNEQFF.

This chain links TRBV3-1 with TRBJ1-2, with 7 bases aligning to TRBD1. This CDR3 contains 15 residues. V dropped 1 base and J dropped 2; count of bases not matched to a gene: 4. Germline lookup yields CDR1 LGHDT and CDR2 YNNKEL (reference sequence). CDR3 DNA: TGTGCCAGCAGCCAAGGGCAGACAGGGAACTATGGCTACACCTTC. Its protein product is CASSQGQTGNYGYTF.

The chain has TRBV6-6 and TRBJ1-1, with D unresolved. Germline lookup yields CDR1 MNHNY and CDR2 SVGAGI (reference sequence). V was shortened by 4 bases and J by 1 base, with 7 bases between the two germline ends. The CDR3 consists of 13 residues. CDR3 loop: CASSSVENTEAFF. As DNA, the CDR3 is TGTGCCAGCAGTTCGGTGGAGAACACTGAAGCTTTCTTT.

V is TRBV27 and J is TRBJ2-1, with a tentative D call TRBD1 (5 bases). The CDR3 spans 11 residues. Per the germline V gene, CDR1 is MNHEY and CDR2 is SMNVEV (reference sequence). CDR3: CATALFNEQFF. CDR3 DNA sequence: TGTGCGACAGCCCTTTTCAATGAGCAGTTCTTC.

DNA for the CDR3: TGTGCCAGCAGCCCTTCAGGGCCCGCGCAGTTCTTC. Protein sequence: CASSPSGPAQFF. The chain has TRBV7-9 and TRBJ2-1; D possibly corresponds to TRBD1 (5 bases). V lost 5 bases and J 12 bases, leaving 14 bases between the germline ends. The CDR3 covers 12 residues. CDR1 SEHNR and CDR2 FQNEAQ come from the germline V gene (reference sequence).

The genes are TRBV20-1 and TRBJ2-5; 12 bases fit TRBD2. The J call is in doubt because the DNA end fits TRBJ2-7 better. The CDR3 is 13 residues long. Germline V gene lookup returns CDR1 DFQATT and CDR2 SNEGSKA (reference sequence). In DNA, the CDR3 is TGCAGTGCAAGACTAGCGGGAGAACGCGAGCAGTACTTC. Amino acid sequence: CSARLAGEREQYF.

For this clonotype: Since a much larger clone is just one base distant, this may be a read error. The chain uses TRBV4-2 and TRBJ2-7, with unresolved D. The V gene's germline CDR1 is LGHNA and CDR2 YNFKEQ. This CDR3 spans 13 amino acids. In DNA form, the CDR3 reads TGTGTCAGCAGCCAACAAAGATCCTACGAGCAGTACTTC. Residues: CVSSQQRSYEQYF.

This chain joins TRBV20-1 and TRBJ1-2; 12 nucleotides agree with TRBD1. CDR1 is DFQATT and CDR2 is SNEGSKA in the germline V gene (reference sequence). After removal of 5 bases from V and 8 bases from J, the junction contained 9 bases not matched to a gene. The CDR3 has 14 residues. The CDR3 here is CSARRDRGHRGYTF. The CDR3 DNA reads as TGCAGTGCTCGCCGGGACAGGGGGCATAGGGGCTACACCTTC.

This clonotype was detected a few times. The V call is TRBV20-1, the J call TRBJ2-5; 16 bases agree with TRBD2. Germline loops: CDR1 DFQATT, CDR2 SNEGSKA (reference sequence). CDR3 size: 16 residues. V was clipped by 4 bases and J by 2 bases; unmatched bases: 4. In DNA, the CDR3 is TGCAGTGCTACGGGACTAGCGGGGGGGGGACAAGAGACCCAGTACTTC. It codes for CSATGLAGGGQETQYF.